The TCR beta chain described here comes from a study of cytomegalovirus exposure and HLA in healthy donors. The data were produced by immunoSEQ multiplex PCR, yet TCRdb's version contains in-frame clones alone and is incomplete. The profile shows a few hundred thousand clones, approximately 88% of them singletons. Losses at the gene ends were 3 bases for V and 3 bases for J; bases not matched to a gene: 5. Germline CDR1 reads SGHRS; CDR2 reads YFSETQ. This CDR3 comprises 14 residues. The rearrangement joins TRBV5-1 to TRBJ2-7; 8 nucleotides match TRBD2. The sequence derives from a woman aged 30 to 39 in good health and CMV-seropositive. Input material: PBMCs. The CDR3 DNA is TGCGCCAGCAGCTGGTCTAGCGGGCTCTACGAGCAGTACTTC. Amino acid sequence: CASSWSSGLYEQYF.